The 23 T cell receptor beta chains in this list originate from one sample, sequenced in a study of T cell changes during pregnancy in multiple sclerosis. Assay: immunoSEQ multiplex PCR; the TCRdb copy retains only in-frame clones and omits some. The sample contains about 61,000 clones, roughly nine tenths of which appear only once. The material sequenced was peripheral blood, taken in the first trimester of pregnancy. Source of these receptors: a female donor in good health, enrolled as a control in a pregnancy study.

The chain uses TRBV18 and TRBJ2-1, with 8 positions matching TRBD1. This CDR3 contains 15 residues. The V gene end was trimmed by 6 bases and the J gene end by 5 bases; junction bases not matched to a gene: 9. The germline V gene encodes CDR1 KGHSH and CDR2 LQKENI. The CDR3 bases are TGTGCCAGCTCTCCGGGCACAGGGGGGCACAATGAGCAGTTCTTC. It specifies CASSPGTGGHNEQFF. The entire variable domain, with the rest obtained from reference TRBV18 and TRBJ2-1, is as follows: NAGVMQNPRHLVRRRGQEARLRCSPMKGHSHVYWYRQLPEEGLKFMVYLQKENIIDESGMPKERFSAEFPKEGPSILRIQQVVRGDSAAYFCASSPGTGGHNEQFFGPGTRLTVL.

The V and J genes are TRBV2 and TRBJ2-5, with 8 bases aligning to TRBD1. V shed 7 bases and J 4 bases; nucleotides not matched to a gene: 11. Germline V gives CDR1 SNHLY, CDR2 FYNNEI. The CDR3 is 15 residues long. CDR3 nucleotide sequence: TGTGCCAGCATTTTAGACAGGGGAGGAAGAGAGACCCAGTACTTC. Its protein is CASILDRGGRETQYF. The entire variable domain, with the rest obtained from reference TRBV2 and TRBJ2-5, is as follows: EPEVTQTPSHQVTQMGQEVILRCVPISNHLYFYWYRQILGQKVEFLVSFYNNEISEKSEIFDDQFSVERPDGSNFTLKIRSTKLEDSAMYFCASILDRGGRETQYFGPGTRLLVL.

V gene TRBV5-8 combines with J gene TRBJ1-5; the D gene is possibly TRBD1 (6 bases). V lost 4 bases and J 0 bases, leaving 23 bases between the germline ends. From germline, CDR1 is SGHTS and CDR2 YDEGEE. This CDR3 is built from 19 residues. The DNA for the CDR3 is TGTGCCAGCAGCATCAGGGGACCGCATACCCCTTATAGCAATCAGCCCCAGCATTTT. Protein sequence: CASSIRGPHTPYSNQPQHF.

The count of this clone is one. This chain connects TRBV9 to TRBJ2-2, with D unclear. The germline CDR1 and CDR2 sequences are SGDLS and YYNGEE. Trimming left V 4 bases short and J 4 bases short, with 8 bases between. The CDR3 is 13 amino acids. CDR3 DNA: TGTGCCAGCAGCCCAGAGGTCACCGGGGAGCTGTTTTTT. It codes for CASSPEVTGELFF.

The V gene is TRBV18, the J gene TRBJ1-2; 8 bases are a match to TRBD1. This CDR3 has 14 residues. The J segment lost 0 bases and the V segment lost 3 bases, leaving 0 bases of the junction unmatched. The germline V gene encodes CDR1 KGHSH and CDR2 LQKENI. The CDR3 region has the DNA TGTGCCAGCTCACCGGACAGGGCTAACTATGGCTACACCTTC. This encodes CASSPDRANYGYTF.

V usage is TRBV9 and J usage is TRBJ2-5, with 10 bases fitting TRBD1. This CDR3 is 18 amino acids long. After removal of 6 bases from V and 5 bases from J, the junction contained 19 bases not matched to a gene. Germline assignment: CDR1 SGDLS and CDR2 YYNGEE. The CDR3 DNA reads TGTGCCAGCACCCCCTCGGCGACAGGGGGCTTGGGTAGGGAGACCCAGTACTTC. This codes for CASTPSATGGLGRETQYF.

This chain uses TRBV9 with TRBJ1-2; D is perhaps TRBD1 (5 bases). Germline V gene lookup returns CDR1 SGDLS and CDR2 YYNGEE. The CDR3 totals 14 residues. V was clipped by 0 bases and J by 4 bases, with 10 bases between them. The DNA of the CDR3 is TGTGCCAGCAGCGTAGCGGGGGTGGGCTATGGCTACACCTTC. It encodes CASSVAGVGYGYTF.

This chain connects TRBV9 to TRBJ2-7, with 9 bases that match TRBD2. Germline CDR1 reads SGDLS; CDR2 reads YYNGEE. With V trimmed by 3 bases and J by 4 bases, 8 bases remained unmatched. The CDR3 extends over 15 amino acids. CDR3 region: CASSAIAGGPYEQYF. CDR3 nucleotide sequence: TGTGCCAGCAGCGCTATCGCGGGAGGGCCTTACGAGCAGTACTTC.

V usage is TRBV18 and J usage is TRBJ2-7, with 9 bases lining up with TRBD1. V lost 0 bases and J lost 6; bases outside the gene matches: 0. Germline CDR1 is KGHSH and CDR2 is LQKENI. The CDR3 length is 13 residues. In nucleotides, the CDR3 is TGTGCCAGCTCACCACCGGACAGGGGCGAGCAGTACTTC. Translated, it gives CASSPPDRGEQYF.

The chain is built from TRBV6-4 and TRBJ2-1; 10 nucleotides line up with TRBD2. The junction had 10 bases not matched to a gene; V was cut back by 4 bases and J by 4 bases. The CDR3 loop spans 17 amino acids. Per germline, CDR1 MRHNA and CDR2 SNTAGT. This CDR3 reads CASSVNPRTSGYNEQFF. The CDR3 nucleotides are TGTGCCAGCAGTGTAAACCCAAGGACTAGCGGTTACAATGAGCAGTTCTTC.

This sequence joins TRBV30 and TRBJ1-6, with TRBD1 identical over 7 bases. The trim removed 2 bases at V and 2 bases at J, leaving 6 bases unmatched. Germline CDR1 reads GTSNPN; CDR2 reads SVGIG (reference sequence). CDR3 length equals 16 residues. For the CDR3, the DNA is TGTGCCTGGAGTTTTGAGGGGGCGGCCTATAATTCACCCCTCCACTTT. Its translation: CAWSFEGAAYNSPLHF.

CDR3 sequence: CASSAYGADTEAFF. CDR3 nucleotide sequence: TGTGCCAGCAGCGCCTACGGTGCGGACACTGAAGCTTTCTTT. This chain joins TRBV7-9 and TRBJ1-1; D is ambiguous. The V and J ends lost 5 bases and 3 bases respectively, with 13 bases between them. Germline-derived CDR1 and CDR2 are SEHNR and FQNEAQ (reference sequence). The CDR3 sequence is 14 residues long.

The genes are TRBV7-6 and TRBJ2-1; TRBD2 matches 7 bases. The CDR3 consists of 15 residues. Germline V lookup: CDR1 SGHVS, CDR2 FNYEAQ. The J segment lost 4 bases and the V segment lost 5 bases, leaving 8 bases of the junction unmatched. The CDR3, as DNA: TGTGCCAGCAGCGCTGGACTAGGTCTATACAATGAGCAGTTCTTC. This encodes CASSAGLGLYNEQFF.

This chain links TRBV6-5 with TRBJ2-5, with TRBD1 matching 7 bases. The germline V gene has CDR1 MNHEY and CDR2 SVGAGI. CDR3 length equals 16 residues. The V and J ends lost 4 bases and 5 bases, in that order; junction bases with no gene match: 13. The CDR3 DNA sequence: TGTGCCAGCAGTTCCCCACAGGGGATACCGATTGAGACCCAGTACTTC. It codes for CASSSPQGIPIETQYF.

The chain joins TRBV5-1 to TRBJ2-1; 9 bases fit TRBD1. The CDR3 is 16 amino acids. Trimming at V came to 0 bases and at J to 7 bases, leaving 8 bases not matched to a gene. Germline CDR1 and CDR2: SGHRS and YFSETQ. CDR3: CASSLEWGQGGNEQFF. The CDR3 DNA follows: TGCGCCAGCAGCTTGGAATGGGGACAGGGAGGGAATGAGCAGTTCTTC.

CDR3: CASSIRDSSSYEQYF. DNA of the CDR3: TGTGCCAGCAGTATCCGGGACAGCAGCTCCTACGAGCAGTACTTC. The V gene is TRBV6-6, the J gene TRBJ2-7; 7 nucleotides agree with TRBD1. This CDR3 comprises 15 residues. The ends lost 5 bases at V and 0 bases at J; junction bases unmatched: 7. Germline CDR1 is MNHNY and CDR2 is SVGAGI (reference sequence).

This rearrangement joins TRBV19 to TRBJ1-1; 7 nucleotides align to TRBD1. The CDR3 is made up of 16 amino acids. V trimming: 6 bases; J trimming: 1 base; junction bases outside the gene matches: 11. Germline-derived CDR1 and CDR2 are LNHDA and SQIVND (reference sequence). The CDR3 here is CASRTDRDRKNTEAFF. CDR3 DNA sequence: TGTGCCAGTAGAACTGACCGGGACAGAAAGAACACTGAAGCTTTCTTT. The variable domain in full, with the rest retrieved from reference TRBV19 and TRBJ1-1, is DGGITQSPKYLFRKEGQNVTLSCEQNLNHDAMYWYRQDPGQGLRLIYYSQIVNDFQKGDIAEGYSVSREKKESFPLTVTSAQKNPTAFYLCASRTDRDRKNTEAFFGQGTRLTVV.

The CDR3 region is CASIHGAENTGELFF. For the CDR3, the DNA is TGTGCCAGCATCCACGGCGCGGAAAACACCGGGGAGCTGTTTTTT. This rearrangement joins TRBV7-9 to TRBJ2-2; D unresolved. The CDR3 consists of 15 residues. V dropped 7 bases and J dropped 2 bases, with 14 bases sitting between them. The V gene's germline CDR1 is SEHNR and CDR2 FQNEAQ (reference sequence). The complete variable domain, with remaining parts taken from reference TRBV7-9 and TRBJ2-2, reads DTGVSQNPRHKITKRGQNVTFRCDPISEHNRLYWYRQTLGQGPEFLTYFQNEAQLEKSRLLSDRFSAERPKGSFSTLEIQRTEQGDSAMYLCASIHGAENTGELFFGEGSRLTVL.

The chain is built from TRBV18 and TRBJ2-2; TRBD2 might be the D (5 bases). With 3 bases removed from V and 4 bases from J, the gap between germline ends came to 15 bases. The germline CDR1 and CDR2 sequences are KGHSH and LQKENI. The CDR3 spans 16 residues. CDR3 in DNA: TGTGCCAGCTCACCCTCCACTAGTCCCGGCACCGGGGAGCTGTTTTTT. Amino acid sequence: CASSPSTSPGTGELFF. The full variable domain, its missing parts supplied by reference TRBV18 and TRBJ2-2, is NAGVMQNPRHLVRRRGQEARLRCSPMKGHSHVYWYRQLPEEGLKFMVYLQKENIIDESGMPKERFSAEFPKEGPSILRIQQVVRGDSAAYFCASSPSTSPGTGELFFGEGSRLTVL.

The chain has TRBV7-2 and TRBJ1-2; TRBD1 agrees at 9 bases. CDR1 and CDR2 (germline): SGHTA, FQGNSA. V dropped 5 bases and J dropped 7; count of bases not matched to a gene: 11. This CDR3 spans 15 amino acids. This chain's CDR3 is CASSEPNRGLGGYTF. CDR3 sequence (DNA): TGTGCCAGCAGCGAGCCGAACAGGGGGCTAGGTGGCTACACCTTC.

V is TRBV2 and J is TRBJ1-5; D not resolved. V was shortened by 3 bases and J by 4 bases, with 7 bases between the two germline ends. Germline CDR1 SNHLY, CDR2 FYNNEI. This CDR3 contains 13 residues. CDR3 loop: CASSDRGNQPQHF. The CDR3 DNA sequence: TGTGCCAGCAGTGACCGGGGAAATCAGCCCCAGCATTTT.

The chain employs TRBV6-5 and TRBJ2-5, with TRBD2 identical over 9 bases. The CDR3 loop spans 15 amino acids. Per germline, CDR1 MNHEY and CDR2 SVGAGI. J gave up 5 bases and V 0 bases, and 4 bases lay outside the gene matches. CDR3 coding DNA: TGTGCCAGCAGTTACTCGTCTAGCGGGGCGGAGACCCAGTACTTC. As protein: CASSYSSSGAETQYF.

This clone has just one count. The rearrangement joins TRBV6-6 to TRBJ1-3, with 7 bases identical to TRBD1. This CDR3 has 15 residues. Germline V CDR1 and CDR2: MNHNY, SVGAGI (reference sequence). J gave up 2 bases and V 6 bases, and 7 bases lay outside the gene matches. The CDR3 coding sequence is TGTGCCAGCAGCAGGGGGGAGACTACTGGAAACACCATATATTTT. Encoded protein: CASSRGETTGNTIYF.